The 28 T cell receptor beta chains below all came from one sample that was sequenced in a study of cytomegalovirus exposure and HLA in healthy donors. Primers included in the PCR were 60 Vbeta and 13 Jbeta primers. Data came from immunoSEQ multiplex PCR; TCRdb stores just in-frame clones and leaves some out. The sample consists of more than 150,000 clones, more than 60% of them appearing once. The sample consisted of PBMCs. Every receptor here comes from a woman between 35 and 50 years old in good health and CMV-seropositive.

The CDR3 loop is CASSTAREQYF. Written as DNA, the CDR3 is TGTGCCAGCAGCACGGCTAGGGAGCAGTACTTC. The chain employs TRBV28 and TRBJ2-7, with D uncertain. The CDR3 runs to 11 residues. Germline V gene data show CDR1 as MDHEN and CDR2 as SYDVKM. V lost 6 bases, J lost 7 bases, and 10 bases lay in between.

The chain couples TRBV6-1 to TRBJ1-6, with D perhaps TRBD1 (5 bases). This CDR3 comprises 12 residues. CDR1 and CDR2 from the germline V gene are MNHNS and SASEGT. The germline V and J ends were trimmed by 7 bases and 9 bases, with 10 bases remaining between them. This CDR3 is CASMEGPSPLHF. CDR3 sequence (DNA): TGTGCCAGCATGGAGGGACCTTCACCCCTCCACTTT.

The chain uses TRBV18 and TRBJ1-5; D is perhaps TRBD1 (6 bases). V shed 5 bases and J shed 6 bases, with 11 bases lying between them. Germline V lookup: CDR1 KGHSH, CDR2 LQKENI. The CDR3 totals 13 residues. The CDR3: CASSVQGGQPQHF. The CDR3 nucleotides read TGTGCCAGCTCAGTACAGGGCGGTCAGCCCCAGCATTTT. Using reference TRBV18 and TRBJ1-5 for the parts outside the CDR3, the full variable domain is NAGVMQNPRHLVRRRGQEARLRCSPMKGHSHVYWYRQLPEEGLKFMVYLQKENIIDESGMPKERFSAEFPKEGPSILRIQQVVRGDSAAYFCASSVQGGQPQHFGDGTRLSIL.

V gene TRBV30 combines with J gene TRBJ1-3; unclear D gene. The V end was cut by 4 bases, the J end by 2 bases, with 9 bases between. In germline, CDR1 is GTSNPN, CDR2 SVGIG (reference sequence). The CDR3 covers 13 residues. The CDR3 reads CAWMAETGNTIYF. CDR3 in DNA: TGTGCCTGGATGGCGGAAACTGGAAACACCATATATTTT.

The CDR3 region has the DNA TGTGCCAGCAGCTGGTCCCCGGGAGTCTACACCTTC. It yields the protein CASSWSPGVYTF. This rearrangement joins TRBV7-8 to TRBJ1-2; no reliable D call. CDR1 is SGHVS and CDR2 is FQNEAQ in the germline V gene. Trimming took off 4 bases at V and 10 bases at J, with 13 bases between the two ends. This CDR3 comprises 12 residues.

V usage is TRBV5-1 and J usage is TRBJ1-1; 7 bases fit TRBD1. The CDR3 contains 12 residues. Germline CDR1 is SGHRS and CDR2 is YFSETQ. With 4 bases clipped from V and 5 bases from J, the junction kept 2 bases outside the gene matches. CDR3 nucleotides: TGCGCCAGCAGCCTCAGGGGGACTGAAGCTTTCTTT. As protein: CASSLRGTEAFF.

The CDR3 DNA follows: TGCGCCAGCAGTGGGGACATATCGTCTACGCAGTATTTT. Protein: CASSGDISSTQYF. This rearrangement joins TRBV10-1 to TRBJ2-3; a possible D gene is TRBD1 (6 bases). This CDR3 is built from 13 residues. The germline CDR1 and CDR2 sequences are WNHNN and SYGVQD (reference sequence). The V and J ends lost 4 bases and 8 bases respectively, with 13 bases between them.

The chain is built from TRBV5-5 and TRBJ1-1; 7 positions agree with TRBD1. Looked up from germline, CDR1 is SGHKS and CDR2 is YYEKEE (reference sequence). V dropped 5 bases and J dropped 2; count of bases not matched to a gene: 3. The CDR3 runs 13 residues. This CDR3 reads CASRRQGNTEAFF. The CDR3, as DNA: TGTGCCAGCAGACGACAGGGAAACACTGAAGCTTTCTTT.

The V gene is TRBV29-1, the J gene TRBJ1-1; TRBD1 is a possible D gene (6 bases). V lost 4 bases and J 2 bases, leaving 11 bases between the germline ends. Germline V gives CDR1 SQVTM, CDR2 ANQGSEA. The CDR3 length is 13 residues. This CDR3 reads CSVVTGINTEAFF. CDR3 sequence (DNA): TGCAGCGTTGTGACAGGAATTAACACTGAAGCTTTCTTT.

A word on this clone: One junction end does not reproduce the germline sequence, and a read error may be involved. V usage is TRBV5-1 and J usage is TRBJ2-6; D is perhaps TRBD1 (5 bases). Germline V gene data show CDR1 as SGHRS and CDR2 as YFSETQ. The CDR3 extends over 17 amino acids. CDR3 nucleotides: TGCGCCAGCAGCTTGGAGGGTCAGGGCTCTGGGGCCAACGGCCTGACTTTC. Amino acids: CASSLEGQGSGANGLTF.

The chain has TRBV18 and TRBJ1-4, with a weak D call TRBD1 (5 bases). The CDR3 has 14 residues. CDR1 is KGHSH, CDR2 LQKENI, per germline. The V gene lost 6 bases and the J gene lost 5 bases, with 13 bases spanning the gap. The CDR3 DNA follows: TGTGCCAGCTCCCTGGCCCCAGGGAATGAAAAACTGTTTTTT. This translates into CASSLAPGNEKLFF.

The rearrangement links TRBV5-1 to TRBJ2-7, with D tentatively TRBD1 (5 bases). Trimming removed 4 bases at V and 4 bases at J, with 6 bases between. The V gene's germline CDR1 is SGHRS and CDR2 YFSETQ. This CDR3 region has 11 residues. CDR3 DNA sequence: TGCGCCAGCAGCCCAGGGTACGAGCAGTACTTC. Its translation is CASSPGYEQYF.

In this sample, this clone turned up once. The chain uses TRBV19 and TRBJ1-2, with 7 bases aligning to TRBD1. The germline gives CDR1 LNHDA, CDR2 SQIVND (reference sequence). The length of the CDR3 is 14 residues. V lost 6 bases and J lost 6; bases outside the gene matches: 10. The CDR3 DNA is TGTGCCAGTAGCGACAGGGTCCCAGTGAATGGCTACACCTTC. This gives the protein CASSDRVPVNGYTF. The full variable domain, rest sourced from reference TRBV19 and TRBJ1-2, is DGGITQSPKYLFRKEGQNVTLSCEQNLNHDAMYWYRQDPGQGLRLIYYSQIVNDFQKGDIAEGYSVSREKKESFPLTVTSAQKNPTAFYLCASSDRVPVNGYTFGSGTRLTVV.

The gene calls are TRBV5-1 and TRBJ1-2; 7 bases are shared with TRBD1. The CDR3 has 16 amino acids. Losses at the gene ends were 0 bases for V and 10 bases for J; bases not matched to a gene: 15. Germline V gene lookup returns CDR1 SGHRS and CDR2 YFSETQ. The CDR3: CASSLEGAGLRIDYTF. CDR3 in DNA: TGCGCCAGCAGCTTGGAGGGGGCAGGGCTACGGATCGACTACACCTTC.

The chain is built from TRBV2 and TRBJ2-2, with 8 nucleotides matching TRBD1. With V trimmed by 4 bases and J by 0 bases, 4 bases remained unmatched. The germline V gene encodes CDR1 SNHLY and CDR2 FYNNEI. The CDR3 is 16 residues long. In nucleotides, the CDR3 is TGTGCCAGCAGTGCTCGGACAGGGTCGAACACCGGGGAGCTGTTTTTT. Protein: CASSARTGSNTGELFF.

The rearrangement uses TRBV11-1 and TRBJ2-7, with TRBD1 matching 8 bases. J was trimmed by 0 bases and V by 1 base; bases with no gene match: 5. The V gene's germline CDR1 is SGHAT and CDR2 FQDESV (reference sequence). This CDR3 comprises 16 residues. The CDR3 spells CASSLGRDRTSYEQYF. In DNA, the CDR3 is TGTGCCAGCAGCTTAGGCCGGGACAGGACCTCCTACGAGCAGTACTTC.

CDR3: CASSRGQSSYNEQFF. As DNA, the CDR3 is TGTGCCAGCAGCCGGGGACAGAGCTCGTACAATGAGCAGTTCTTC. This rearrangement joins TRBV5-8 to TRBJ2-1; 7 nucleotides align to TRBD1. Per germline, CDR1 SGHTS and CDR2 YDEGEE. CDR3 length equals 15 residues. Trimming at V came to 4 bases and at J to 4 bases, leaving 8 bases not matched to a gene.

The chain has TRBV4-3 and TRBJ2-6; D possibly corresponds to TRBD1 (6 bases). The CDR3 has 17 residues. Germline V gene data show CDR1 as LGHNA and CDR2 as YSLEER. V was trimmed by 0 bases and J by 0 bases, leaving 9 bases between them. CDR3 bases: TGCGCCAGCAGCCAAGATTGGGACAACTCTGGGGCCAACGTCCTGACTTTC. Its translation: CASSQDWDNSGANVLTF.

This chain uses TRBV7-2 with TRBJ1-1, with TRBD1 as a possible D gene (5 bases). The CDR3 runs to 16 residues. In germline, CDR1 is SGHTA, CDR2 FQGNSA. The V end lost 2 bases, the J end lost 2 bases, and 15 bases lay between the germline ends. The CDR3 region has the DNA TGTGCCAGCAGCTTAAGCTATAGACAGACCAACACTGAAGCTTTCTTT. This sequence encodes CASSLSYRQTNTEAFF.

V is TRBV28 and J is TRBJ1-2; D uncertain. Germline V lookup: CDR1 MDHEN, CDR2 SYDVKM. The CDR3 runs 13 residues. Deletions cut 6 bases from V and 3 bases from J, with 11 bases between. The CDR3 coding sequence is TGTGCCAGCAGGGCCACCTCTGACTATGGCTACACCTTC. It encodes CASRATSDYGYTF.

The CDR3 nucleotides are TGTGCCACCAGCAGAGATCCTCCCGATACGCAGTATTTT. Its protein is CATSRDPPDTQYF. The V gene is TRBV15, the J gene TRBJ2-3, with D hard to call. V dropped 0 bases and J dropped 6 bases, with 7 bases sitting between them. Germline V CDR1 and CDR2: LNHNV, YYDKDF (reference sequence). There are 13 residues in the CDR3.

This clone was found once. This chain joins TRBV18 and TRBJ2-3; 7 bases are a match to TRBD2. CDR1 and CDR2 (germline): KGHSH, LQKENI. The CDR3 has 18 amino acids. V shed 6 bases, J shed 2 bases, and the junction held 17 bases outside the gene matches. CDR3: CASSPPVWLAEYTDTQYF. CDR3 bases: TGTGCCAGCTCTCCGCCAGTTTGGCTAGCGGAGTACACAGATACGCAGTATTTT.

V gene TRBV7-9 combines with J gene TRBJ1-4; D is undetermined. V lost 6 bases and J 7 bases, leaving 12 bases between the germline ends. In germline, CDR1 is SEHNR, CDR2 FQNEAQ (reference sequence). This CDR3 comprises 13 residues. CDR3 coding DNA: TGTGCCAGCAGTAAACGGGGAGGTGAAAAACTGTTTTTT. Translating it yields CASSKRGGEKLFF. Filled out from reference TRBV7-9 and TRBJ1-4, the complete variable domain reads DTGVSQNPRHKITKRGQNVTFRCDPISEHNRLYWYRQTLGQGPEFLTYFQNEAQLEKSRLLSDRFSAERPKGSFSTLEIQRTEQGDSAMYLCASSKRGGEKLFFGSGTQLSVL.

V gene TRBV6-1 combines with J gene TRBJ1-1; 7 positions match TRBD1. Germline V gene lookup returns CDR1 MNHNS and CDR2 SASEGT. The CDR3 spans 13 residues. Trimming took 6 bases from V and 5 from J; bases not matched to a gene: 6. The CDR3: CASRPGTATEAFF. The CDR3 region has the DNA TGTGCCAGCAGGCCCGGGACAGCTACTGAAGCTTTCTTT.

The chain combines TRBV2 with TRBJ1-1; D might be TRBD1 (6 bases). Germline V lookup: CDR1 SNHLY, CDR2 FYNNEI. The CDR3 is 11 residues long. Deletions cut 8 bases from V and 9 bases from J, with 13 bases between. The CDR3 region is CASGGRGQAFF. The CDR3 DNA is TGTGCCAGCGGGGGGCGGGGGCAAGCTTTCTTT.

This clone was seen only a few times. J is TRBJ1-1 and V is TRBV7-3; the D gene is possibly TRBD1 (6 bases). Trimming removed 5 bases at V and 3 bases at J, with 13 bases between. CDR3 size: 14 residues. Germline CDR1 is SGHTA and CDR2 is FQGTGA. CDR3 sequence (DNA): TGTGCCAGCAGCCCCTCAAGGGGGTACACTGAAGCTTTCTTT. Amino acid sequence: CASSPSRGYTEAFF.

The chain links TRBV2 to TRBJ1-6; 9 bases map to TRBD1. Germline CDR1 and CDR2: SNHLY and FYNNEI. The CDR3 consists of 20 residues. Trimming removed 5 bases from V and 0 bases from J; junction bases left unmatched: 14. The CDR3 reads CASSLMGQGRGGSYNSPLHF. The CDR3, as DNA: TGTGCCAGCAGTTTGATGGGACAGGGTCGGGGAGGCTCCTATAATTCACCCCTCCACTTT.

The J gene is TRBJ1-2, the V gene TRBV6-5, with TRBD1 matching over 10 bases. Germline CDR1 MNHEY, CDR2 SVGAGI. The CDR3 has 14 residues. V lost 4 bases to trimming and J lost 4 bases; unmatched junction nucleotides: 3. The CDR3 coding sequence is TGTGCCAGCAGTTGGGACAGGGGTGCCTATGGCTACACCTTC. This translates into CASSWDRGAYGYTF.